The 30 T cell receptor beta chains presented below share a single source sample, sequenced in a study of T cells in Graves' hyperthyroidism and ophthalmopathy. The TCR beta CDR3 regions underwent amplification using RNA transcripts as the source. The HTBI primer set served for first-round RT-PCR of the TCR CDR3. MiXCR, run by TCRdb on the multiplex PCR reads, gives a single entry per CDR3 protein. The repertoire holds some 550,000 distinct CDR3 sequences, with 16% as singletons. The sequenced material came from blood. The source of these receptors is a woman aged 40 to 55 with Graves' ophthalmopathy.

This chain joins TRBV12-3 or TRBV12-4 and TRBJ2-1; 9 bases are shared with TRBD2. V lost 7 bases, J lost 9 bases, and 10 bases stayed unmatched. CDR3 length: 14 amino acids. CDR3 nucleotide sequence: TGTGCCAGCACCCTGGGCGGGGGGGCCCCTGAGCAGTTCTTC. It yields the protein CASTLGGGAPEQFF.

This clonotype has at least ten counts. The chain is built from TRBV7-2 and TRBJ1-4; TRBD1 matches 7 bases. The CDR3 is made up of 16 amino acids. Germline V gives CDR1 SGHTA, CDR2 FQGNSA. Unmatched junction bases numbered 11, after V lost 5 bases and J lost 5 bases. The CDR3 loop reads CASSVRDSYRNEKLFF. The CDR3 DNA sequence: TGTGCCAGCAGCGTCCGGGACAGTTACCGAAATGAAAAACTGTTTTTT.

This clonotype was found a few times. J is TRBJ2-2 and V is TRBV7-2; perhaps TRBD1 as D (6 bases). V dropped 7 bases and J dropped 8 bases, with 14 bases sitting between them. The length of the CDR3 is 13 residues. Germline loops: CDR1 SGHTA, CDR2 FQGNSA. CDR3 bases: TGTGCCAGCATCGAAAGAGGGGGAGGGGAGCTGTTTTTT. It codes for CASIERGGGELFF.

This clonotype was counted many times. This chain uses TRBV6-4 with TRBJ2-1; 10 bases fit TRBD2. J lost 5 bases, V lost 6 bases, and 7 bases had no gene match. This CDR3 is 15 amino acids long. CDR1 is MRHNA, CDR2 SNTAGT, per germline. The CDR3 DNA follows: TGTGCCAGCAGCATAGCGGGAGGCACTAACAATGAGCAGTTCTTC. This encodes CASSIAGGTNNEQFF.

This clonotype showed up just once. Because the CDR3's place on the DNA is in doubt, the DNA is left out and the CDR3 is given as listed by TCRdb. The chain joins TRBV12-3 or TRBV12-4 to TRBJ1-6; the table's D call, TRBD1, was not checked against the DNA. The CDR3 is 24 residues long, ends included. CDR3 loop: CASSTGSGANVLTFGPGTNSPLHF.

Ten or more counts support this clonotype. V usage is TRBV20-1 and J usage is TRBJ1-5; TRBD1 matches 9 bases. This CDR3 region has 18 residues. The germline V gene has CDR1 DFQATT and CDR2 SNEGSKA (reference sequence). V dropped 3 bases and J dropped 0; count of bases not matched to a gene: 12. The CDR3 sequence is CSASVGTGSSNSNQPQHF. CDR3 coding DNA: TGCAGTGCTAGTGTGGGGACAGGGTCCTCCAATAGCAATCAGCCCCAGCATTTT.

This clonotype was counted at least ten times. The chain couples TRBV2 to TRBJ1-6, with 10 bases lining up with TRBD1. J lost 9 bases, V lost 6 bases, and 5 bases had no gene match. This CDR3 is 14 amino acids long. CDR1 and CDR2 (germline): SNHLY, FYNNEI. The CDR3, as DNA: TGTGCCAGCAGGCGGACAGGGGGAGGTTCACCCCTCCACTTT. This sequence encodes CASRRTGGGSPLHF.

There are a few counts of this clonotype. The CDR3 bases are TGTGCCAGCTCACCGGGACTGGACGACAATGAGCAGTTCTTC. It encodes CASSPGLDDNEQFF. The gene calls are TRBV18 and TRBJ2-1; tentative D call: TRBD2 (6 bases). This CDR3 comprises 14 residues. V lost 3 bases, J lost 5 bases, and 11 bases lay in between. From germline, CDR1 is KGHSH and CDR2 LQKENI.

There are a few counts of this clonotype. The chain uses TRBV27 and TRBJ2-3, with D possibly being TRBD2 (5 bases). V lost 5 bases and J lost 6, with 12 bases in between. From germline, CDR1 is MNHEY and CDR2 SMNVEV (reference sequence). The CDR3 is 13 amino acids. The DNA of the CDR3 is TGTGCCAGCAGTCAACTAGTGGGGGATACGCAGTATTTT. Protein sequence: CASSQLVGDTQYF.

This chain joins TRBV6-1 and TRBJ1-5; 7 nucleotides align to TRBD1. Per germline, CDR1 MNHNS and CDR2 SASEGT. The ends lost 6 bases at V and 4 bases at J; junction bases unmatched: 3. This CDR3 contains 13 residues. CDR3 DNA: TGTGCCAGCAGGTCGACAGGGAATCAGCCCCAGCATTTT. The encoded protein is CASRSTGNQPQHF.

This rearrangement joins TRBV20-1 to TRBJ2-3, with a possible D match to TRBD2 (6 bases). The germline V gene has CDR1 DFQATT and CDR2 SNEGSKA (reference sequence). The ends were cut back, 4 bases at V and 0 bases at J, with 17 bases in the middle. This CDR3 region has 16 residues. DNA for the CDR3: TGCAGTGCTATGGTCCCGGGACTCATAAGCACAGATACGCAGTATTTT. Its protein is CSAMVPGLISTDTQYF.

This clonotype turned up a few times. The V and J genes are TRBV18 and TRBJ1-2; possibly TRBD1 for D (6 bases). Germline lookup yields CDR1 KGHSH and CDR2 LQKENI. This CDR3 is 13 amino acids long. Trimming took 6 bases from V and 6 from J, leaving 14 bases between them. CDR3 residues: CASSPRTADGYTF. CDR3 nucleotide sequence: TGTGCCAGCTCCCCCCGGACAGCAGATGGCTACACCTTC.

This clonotype has at least ten counts. The chain's CDR3 is CASSPSQAGGTQYF. The CDR3 region has the DNA TGTGCCAGCAGTCCCTCACAGGCCGGTGGGACCCAGTACTTC. This chain uses TRBV28 with TRBJ2-5, with D perhaps TRBD1 (5 bases). V was clipped by 5 bases and J by 7 bases, with 17 bases between them. This CDR3 contains 14 residues. Germline loops: CDR1 MDHEN, CDR2 SYDVKM.

The chain links TRBV18 to TRBJ1-2, with D possibly TRBD1 on 6 matching bases. The CDR3 spans 15 residues. Trimming took 6 bases from V and 8 from J, leaving 22 bases between them. Germline CDR1 reads KGHSH; CDR2 reads LQKENI. The CDR3 loop reads CASSPKQGRDGGYTF. In DNA, the CDR3 is TGTGCCAGCTCGCCCAAACAGGGTAGAGATGGGGGCTACACCTTC.

In its sample, this clonotype was seen many times. This rearrangement joins TRBV2 to TRBJ1-4, with 10 bases identical to TRBD1. From germline, CDR1 is SNHLY and CDR2 FYNNEI. This CDR3 contains 14 residues. Unmatched junction bases numbered 3, after V lost 5 bases and J lost 6 bases. CDR3 region: CASSPDRGDEKLFF. The CDR3, as DNA: TGTGCCAGCAGTCCGGACAGGGGGGATGAAAAACTGTTTTTT. Full variable domain (missing parts from reference TRBV2 and TRBJ1-4): EPEVTQTPSHQVTQMGQEVILRCVPISNHLYFYWYRQILGQKVEFLVSFYNNEISEKSEIFDDQFSVERPDGSNFTLKIRSTKLEDSAMYFCASSPDRGDEKLFFGSGTQLSVL.

This clonotype appeared many times. V is TRBV28 and J is TRBJ2-7; TRBD2 matches 11 bases. From germline, CDR1 is MDHEN and CDR2 SYDVKM. The trim removed 1 base at V and 5 bases at J, leaving 4 bases unmatched. This CDR3 comprises 15 residues. The CDR3 nucleotides read TGTGCCAGCAGTTTATTACTAGCGGGAGTAGACGAGCAGTACTTC. It translates to CASSLLLAGVDEQYF. Filled out from reference TRBV28 and TRBJ2-7, the complete variable domain reads DVKVTQSSRYLVKRTGEKVFLECVQDMDHENMFWYRQDPGLGLRLIYFSYDVKMKEKGDIPEGYSVSREKKERFSLILESASTNQTSMYLCASSLLLAGVDEQYFGPGTRLTVT.

The CDR3 loop is CSVELRGSPYEQYF. As DNA, the CDR3 is TGCAGCGTTGAACTTCGGGGATCACCCTACGAGCAGTACTTC. This chain joins TRBV29-1 and TRBJ2-7, with D possibly being TRBD2 (5 bases). Germline-derived CDR1 and CDR2 are SQVTM and ANQGSEA. Trimming left V 2 bases short and J 2 bases short, with 13 bases between. This CDR3 has 14 residues.

The table lists this clonotype with a few counts. The chain couples TRBV5-8 to TRBJ1-5, with TRBD1 matching over 9 bases. Germline V lookup: CDR1 SGHTS, CDR2 YDEGEE. The CDR3 sequence is 16 residues long. V lost 4 bases to trimming and J lost 0 bases; unmatched junction nucleotides: 5. The CDR3: CASSRRDRASNQPQHF. In DNA form, the CDR3 reads TGTGCCAGCAGCAGGAGGGACAGGGCTAGCAATCAGCCCCAGCATTTT. The full variable domain, its missing parts supplied by reference TRBV5-8 and TRBJ1-5, is EAGVTQSPTHLIKTRGQQATLRCSPISGHTSVYWYQQALGLGLQFLLWYDEGEERNRGNFPPRFSGRQFPNYSSELNVNALELEDSALYLCASSRRDRASNQPQHFGDGTRLSIL.

This clonotype was observed many times. CDR3 coding DNA: TGTGCCAGCAGCCAAGATGCGAGACAGGGAACCTACGAGCAGTACTTC. Its protein product is CASSQDARQGTYEQYF. V gene TRBV3-1 combines with J gene TRBJ2-7, with TRBD1 identical over 7 bases. The J segment lost 2 bases and the V segment lost 0 bases, leaving 7 bases of the junction unmatched. The CDR3 is 16 residues long. Per germline, CDR1 LGHDT and CDR2 YNNKEL (reference sequence).

This sequence joins TRBV28 and TRBJ1-4, with D tentatively TRBD1 (5 bases). Trimming left V 2 bases short and J 3 bases short, with 10 bases between. The CDR3 has 15 amino acids. Germline loops: CDR1 MDHEN, CDR2 SYDVKM. CDR3 sequence: CASSLGGEANEKLFF. The CDR3, as DNA: TGTGCCAGCAGTTTAGGGGGGGAGGCTAATGAAAAACTGTTTTTT.

A word on this clonotype: This could be a read error, since a much larger clone is one nucleotide away. This chain links TRBV6-1 with TRBJ2-1; D might be TRBD1 (6 bases). CDR3 size: 15 residues. Germline CDR1 and CDR2: MNHNS and SASEGT. The CDR3 is CAGSEHPTGNNEQFF. As DNA, the CDR3 is TGTGCCGGCAGTGAACACCCGACAGGCAACAATGAGCAGTTCTTC.

The chain carries TRBV10-3 and TRBJ1-6, with 7 bases that match TRBD1. CDR1 ENHRY and CDR2 SYGVKD come from the germline V gene. CDR3 size: 16 residues. Germline trimming cut 1 base from V and 5 bases from J; bases unmatched to any gene: 5. CDR3 DNA sequence: TGTGCCATCAGTGAGTTGAGACAGGGAGATAATTCACCCCTCCACTTT. This translates into CAISELRQGDNSPLHF.

The sample holds a few counts of this clonotype. V gene TRBV4-1 combines with J gene TRBJ2-5; 9 bases are shared with TRBD2. This CDR3 has 17 residues. V shed 0 bases, J shed 4 bases, and the junction held 9 bases outside the gene matches. CDR1 MGHRA and CDR2 YSYEKL come from the germline V gene. CDR3 in amino acids: CASSQDPPSGVVETQYF. The CDR3 DNA sequence: TGCGCCAGCAGCCAAGATCCCCCTAGCGGGGTGGTAGAGACCCAGTACTTC.

This clonotype was detected many times. The V gene is TRBV6-1, the J gene TRBJ2-3, with 7 bases matching TRBD2. Germline lookup yields CDR1 MNHNS and CDR2 SASEGT. The CDR3 is made up of 15 amino acids. V shed 2 bases, J shed 6 bases, and the junction held 8 bases outside the gene matches. The CDR3 DNA follows: TGTGCCAGCAGTGAACACGGCCGGGGGGTGGATACGCAGTATTTT. It codes for CASSEHGRGVDTQYF.

This clonotype has a handful of counts. V gene TRBV7-9 combines with J gene TRBJ2-7; 9 bases agree with TRBD1. V lost 4 bases, J lost 7 bases, and 11 bases stayed unmatched. Germline V CDR1 and CDR2: SEHNR, FQNEAQ (reference sequence). The CDR3 contains 15 residues. For the CDR3, the DNA is TGTGCCAGCAGCTCGACAGGGGGAAAGGTGCGGGAGCAGTACTTC. It codes for CASSSTGGKVREQYF.

There are a few counts of this clonotype. The chain carries TRBV12-3 or TRBV12-4 and TRBJ2-3, with D perhaps TRBD1 (6 bases). There are 15 residues in the CDR3. V was trimmed by 7 bases and J by 2 bases, leaving 16 bases between them. CDR3 sequence: CASTRGQLYTDTQYF. As DNA, the CDR3 is TGTGCCAGCACCCGCGGACAGCTTTACACAGATACGCAGTATTTT.

The chain employs TRBV11-2 and TRBJ2-5; possibly TRBD2 for D (6 bases). The ends were cut back, 4 bases at V and 5 bases at J, with 11 bases in the middle. Per the germline V gene, CDR1 is SGHAT and CDR2 is FQNNGV. The CDR3 is 13 residues long. CDR3 residues: CASSSTAGETQYF. As DNA, the CDR3 is TGTGCCAGCAGCTCTACCGCGGGGGAGACCCAGTACTTC.

This clonotype was counted only a few times. In DNA, the CDR3 is TGTGCCAGCAGCCTAGTAGAGCGGGGGGGCCAAGGCAATGAGCAGTTCTTC. Its translation is CASSLVERGGQGNEQFF. The V and J genes are TRBV5-4 and TRBJ2-1; 10 positions match TRBD2. With V trimmed by 4 bases and J by 6 bases, 13 bases remained unmatched. The CDR3 covers 17 residues. Per germline, CDR1 SGHNT and CDR2 YYREEE (reference sequence).

Details on this clonotype: One junction end does not reproduce the germline sequence, and a read error may be involved. The rearrangement joins TRBV28 to TRBJ2-2; possibly TRBD2 for D (5 bases). The CDR3 sequence is 14 residues long. Germline CDR1 MDHEN, CDR2 SYDVKM. CDR3 DNA: TGTGCCAGCAGGCGAGGATCGAACACCGGGAAGCTGTTTTTT. The encoded protein is CASRRGSNTGKLFF.

The chain has TRBV2 and TRBJ2-3; 7 nucleotides match TRBD1. V was clipped by 10 bases and J by 5 bases; unmatched bases: 9. There are 13 residues in the CDR3. Germline V lookup: CDR1 SNHLY, CDR2 FYNNEI. The CDR3 region has the DNA TGTGCCAACAGGGGCTTTGGTTTAGATACGCAGTATTTT. It is translated as CANRGFGLDTQYF.